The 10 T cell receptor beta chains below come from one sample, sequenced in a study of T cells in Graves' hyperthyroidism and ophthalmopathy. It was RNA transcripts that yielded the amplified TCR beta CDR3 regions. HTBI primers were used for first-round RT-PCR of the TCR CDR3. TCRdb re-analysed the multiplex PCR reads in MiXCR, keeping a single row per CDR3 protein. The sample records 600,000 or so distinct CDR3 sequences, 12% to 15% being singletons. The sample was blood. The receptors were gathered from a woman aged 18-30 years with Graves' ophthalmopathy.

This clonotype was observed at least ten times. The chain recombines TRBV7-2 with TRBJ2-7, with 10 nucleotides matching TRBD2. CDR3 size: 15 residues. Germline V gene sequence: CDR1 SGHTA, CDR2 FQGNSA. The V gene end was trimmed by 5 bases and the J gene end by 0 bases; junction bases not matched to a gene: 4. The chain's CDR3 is CASSRWTSGSYEQYF. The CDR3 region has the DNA TGTGCCAGCAGCCGCTGGACTAGCGGCTCCTACGAGCAGTACTTC.

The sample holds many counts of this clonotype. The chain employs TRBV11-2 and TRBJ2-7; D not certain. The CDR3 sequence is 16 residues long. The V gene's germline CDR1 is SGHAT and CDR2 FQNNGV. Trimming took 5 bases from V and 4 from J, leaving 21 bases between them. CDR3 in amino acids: CASSPQVGQPLYEQYF. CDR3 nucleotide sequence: TGTGCCAGCAGCCCGCAGGTAGGGCAGCCCTTATACGAGCAGTACTTC.

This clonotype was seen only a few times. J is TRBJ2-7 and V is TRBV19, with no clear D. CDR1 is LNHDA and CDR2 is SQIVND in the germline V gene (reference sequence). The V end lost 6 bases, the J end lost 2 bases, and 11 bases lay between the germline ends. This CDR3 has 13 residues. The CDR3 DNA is TGTGCCAGTAGGGTGTCGGGTGCCTACGAGCAGTACTTC. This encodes CASRVSGAYEQYF.

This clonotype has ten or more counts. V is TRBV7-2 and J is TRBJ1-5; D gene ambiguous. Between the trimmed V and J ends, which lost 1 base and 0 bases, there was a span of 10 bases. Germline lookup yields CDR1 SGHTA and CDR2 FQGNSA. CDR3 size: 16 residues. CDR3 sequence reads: CASSLVSRYSNQPQHF. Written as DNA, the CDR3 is TGTGCCAGCAGCTTAGTCTCCAGATATAGCAATCAGCCCCAGCATTTT. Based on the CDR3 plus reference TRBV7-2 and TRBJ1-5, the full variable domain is GAGVSQSPSNKVTEKGKDVELRCDPISGHTALYWYRQSLGQGLEFLIYFQGNSAPDKSGLPSDRFSAERTGGSVSTLTIQRTQQEDSAVYLCASSLVSRYSNQPQHFGDGTRLSIL.

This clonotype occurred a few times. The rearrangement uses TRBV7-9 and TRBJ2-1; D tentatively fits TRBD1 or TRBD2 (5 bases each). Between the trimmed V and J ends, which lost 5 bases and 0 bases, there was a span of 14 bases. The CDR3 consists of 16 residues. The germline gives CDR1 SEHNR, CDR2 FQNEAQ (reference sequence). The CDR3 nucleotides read TGTGCCAGCAGCCCCCCCTCCGGGACCTCCTACAATGAGCAGTTCTTC. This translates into CASSPPSGTSYNEQFF.

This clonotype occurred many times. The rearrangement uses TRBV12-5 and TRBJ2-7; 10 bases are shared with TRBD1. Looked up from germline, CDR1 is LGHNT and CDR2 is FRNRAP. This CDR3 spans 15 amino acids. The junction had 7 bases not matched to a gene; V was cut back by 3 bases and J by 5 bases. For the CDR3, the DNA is TGTGCTAGTGGTTTTCCGGGACAGGGGTCCAACGAGCAGTACTTC. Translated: CASGFPGQGSNEQYF.

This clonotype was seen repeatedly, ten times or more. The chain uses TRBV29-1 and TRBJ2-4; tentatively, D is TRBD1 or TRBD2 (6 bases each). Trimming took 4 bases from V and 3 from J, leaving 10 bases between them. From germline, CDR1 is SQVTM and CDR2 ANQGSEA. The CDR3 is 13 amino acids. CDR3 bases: TGCAGCGTTGGGGGGGCGGGCAAAAACATTCAGTACTTC. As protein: CSVGGAGKNIQYF.

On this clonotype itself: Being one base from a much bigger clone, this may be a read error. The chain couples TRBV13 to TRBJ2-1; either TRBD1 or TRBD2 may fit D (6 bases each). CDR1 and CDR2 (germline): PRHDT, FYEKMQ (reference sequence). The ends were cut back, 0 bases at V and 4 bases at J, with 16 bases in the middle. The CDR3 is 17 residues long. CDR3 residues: CASSLGPGARVYNEQFF. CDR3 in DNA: TGTGCCAGCAGCTTAGGCCCGGGGGCTAGGGTTTACAATGAGCAGTTCTTC.

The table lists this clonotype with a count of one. The CDR3 is CASSIDAGFEQFF. The CDR3 coding sequence is TGTGCCAGTAGTATAGATGCAGGGTTTGAGCAGTTCTTC. This sequence joins TRBV19 and TRBJ2-1, with D possibly TRBD1 on 5 matching bases. Germline V CDR1 and CDR2: LNHDA, SQIVND (reference sequence). V lost 0 bases and J lost 9, with 9 bases in between. The CDR3 covers 13 residues.

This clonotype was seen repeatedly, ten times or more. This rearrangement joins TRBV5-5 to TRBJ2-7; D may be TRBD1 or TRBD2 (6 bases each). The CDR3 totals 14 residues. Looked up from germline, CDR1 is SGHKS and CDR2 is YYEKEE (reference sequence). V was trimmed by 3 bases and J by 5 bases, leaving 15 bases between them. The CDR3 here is CASSSPGGVDEQYF. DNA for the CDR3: TGTGCCAGCAGCTCACCCGGGGGCGTGGACGAGCAGTACTTC.